This T cell receptor beta chain derives from a study of CD8 T cells in Susac syndrome. Bulk CD8+ and CD4+ cells came from magnetic negative isolation; CD8+ TEMRA by FACS. cDNA came from approximately 0.5 to 1 ug RNA primed by random hexamers. TCRdb reprocessed the immunoSEQ multiplex PCR reads via MiXCR and lists one record per CDR3 protein. The repertoire holds about 140,000 distinct CDR3 sequences, with more than 85% as singletons. CDR1 is SGHTA, CDR2 FQGTGA, per germline. The trim removed 5 bases at V and 9 bases at J, leaving 4 bases unmatched. The CDR3 is 14 amino acids. The chain has TRBV7-3 and TRBJ2-1; TRBD2 aligns across 13 bases. Sequencing was done on a sample of CD4+ T cells from PBMCs. The TCR originated in a human donor with Susac syndrome. The CDR3 coding sequence is TGTGCCAGCAGCCCCGGACTAGCGGGGGTTGAGCAGTTCTTC. Translating gives CASSPGLAGVEQFF.